The 21 T cell receptor beta chains below come from one sample, sequenced in a study of T cell repertoires in cytomegalovirus infection. A single record per CDR3 protein comes from TCRdb applying MiXCR to the reads. Of around 430,000 distinct CDR3 sequences in the sample, approximately 40% were seen once. What these receptors recognize is not known. This specimen consisted of cultured PBMCs, obtained from culture after CMV antigen stimulation. These receptor sequences come from a human donor in good health (CMV status not recorded). Some clones in this sample may be carry-over from other donors' samples.

The chain carries TRBV19 and TRBJ2-5; D ambiguous. The germline CDR1 and CDR2 sequences are LNHDA and SQIVND (reference sequence). Trimming pared 4 bases from V and 1 base from J, leaving 4 bases between. CDR3 length equals 12 residues. CDR3 in amino acids: CASSRTQETQYF. DNA for the CDR3: TGTGCCAGTAGTAGAACCCAAGAGACCCAGTACTTC.

The V gene is TRBV30, the J gene TRBJ2-7, with a tentative D call TRBD2 (6 bases). CDR1 is GTSNPN and CDR2 is SVGIG in the germline V gene (reference sequence). This CDR3 is built from 13 residues. Trimming removed 0 bases at V and 5 bases at J, with 11 bases between. CDR3 DNA sequence: TGTGCCTGGAGTGTACTTTGGGGGGACGAGCAGTACTTC. Residues: CAWSVLWGDEQYF.

The rearrangement joins TRBV7-2 to TRBJ2-1; D possibly corresponds to TRBD2 (5 bases). The germline gives CDR1 SGHTA, CDR2 FQGNSA. V lost 1 base and J lost 9, with 13 bases in between. This CDR3 spans 14 amino acids. This chain's CDR3 is CASSLEARGGEQFF. In DNA, the CDR3 is TGTGCCAGCAGCTTAGAGGCAAGAGGAGGTGAGCAGTTCTTC.

This chain uses TRBV7-2 with TRBJ2-7, with no clear D. Trimming pared 1 base from V and 2 bases from J, leaving 12 bases between. Germline CDR1 reads SGHTA; CDR2 reads FQGNSA. The CDR3 has 15 residues. The CDR3 here is CASSLGPADTYEQYF. The CDR3 DNA reads TGTGCCAGCAGCTTAGGTCCAGCTGACACCTACGAGCAGTACTTC.

The CDR3 protein is CASSSGNSYEQYF. The CDR3 nucleotides are TGTGCCAGCAGTTCCGGGAACTCCTACGAGCAGTACTTC. The V and J genes are TRBV25-1 and TRBJ2-7; TRBD2 might be the D (5 bases). CDR1 is MGHDK, CDR2 SYGVNS, per germline. This CDR3 region has 13 residues. Trimming removed 5 bases at V and 0 bases at J, with 8 bases between.

This clonotype showed up just a few times. The chain couples TRBV6-2 or TRBV6-3 to TRBJ2-5, with D uncertain. Germline loops: CDR1 MNHEY, CDR2 SVGEGT. The CDR3 covers 12 residues. Trimming shortened V by 6 bases and J by 6 bases, and 11 bases separated the two germline ends. The CDR3 loop reads CASSTRVKTQYF. The CDR3 DNA reads TGTGCCAGCAGCACCAGAGTAAAGACCCAGTACTTC.

The chain uses TRBV7-2 and TRBJ2-5, with 8 bases fitting TRBD1. Germline loops: CDR1 SGHTA, CDR2 FQGNSA. The length of the CDR3 is 13 residues. V dropped 5 bases and J dropped 4; count of bases not matched to a gene: 3. The DNA of the CDR3 is TGTGCCAGCAGCCCGACAGGGGCAGAGACCCAGTACTTC. The encoded protein is CASSPTGAETQYF.

This clonotype was observed a handful of times. This likely comes from a read error, as the CDR3 has no conserved phenylalanine or tryptophan at its end. The DNA is omitted, as the CDR3 cannot be located on it reliably, and the CDR3 follows TCRdb's listing. The rearrangement joins TRBV7-2 to TRBJ1-2; TRBD1, the D gene given by the table, was not confirmed from the DNA. The CDR3 has 12 residues if both end residues are counted. In germline, CDR1 is SGHTA, CDR2 FQGNSA. The CDR3 loop reads CASSFWTGPDSI.

The rearrangement uses TRBV18 and TRBJ2-7; 7 positions agree with TRBD1. The CDR3 totals 13 residues. CDR1 and CDR2 from the germline V gene are KGHSH and LQKENI. V lost 6 bases, J lost 6 bases, and 8 bases stayed unmatched. The CDR3: CASSPSPGGEQYF. The CDR3 DNA sequence: TGTGCCAGCTCGCCTTCCCCAGGGGGCGAGCAGTACTTC.

This clonotype appeared a few times. The J gene is TRBJ1-4, the V gene TRBV12-3 or TRBV12-4; 9 bases agree with TRBD1. The CDR3 has 15 amino acids. The junction had 8 bases not matched to a gene; V was cut back by 4 bases and J by 8 bases. CDR3 region: CASSWTGDVMEKLFF. In nucleotides, the CDR3 is TGTGCCAGCAGTTGGACAGGGGACGTAATGGAAAAACTGTTTTTT.

This chain uses TRBV20-1 with TRBJ1-3, with D possibly matching TRBD1 (5 bases). The ends were cut back, 0 bases at V and 3 bases at J, with 12 bases in the middle. Per germline, CDR1 DFQATT and CDR2 SNEGSKA (reference sequence). This CDR3 region has 15 residues. This chain's CDR3 is CSARDGGAYGNTIYF. CDR3 nucleotide sequence: TGCAGTGCTAGAGATGGAGGGGCTTATGGAAACACCATATATTTT.

This clonotype was observed once. CDR3 protein: CASRVPGQGHYEQYF. Written as DNA, the CDR3 is TGTGCCAGCAGAGTACCGGGACAGGGTCACTACGAGCAGTACTTC. This sequence joins TRBV28 and TRBJ2-7; TRBD1 matches at 9 bases. V was clipped by 6 bases and J by 3 bases; unmatched bases: 9. The CDR3 loop spans 15 amino acids. Germline V CDR1 and CDR2: MDHEN, SYDVKM.

This clonotype was seen only a few times. The chain has TRBV7-8 and TRBJ2-1, with D perhaps being TRBD1 or TRBD2 (5 bases each). Germline CDR1 reads SGHVS; CDR2 reads FQNEAQ. The CDR3 totals 14 residues. The V gene lost 2 bases and the J gene lost 6 bases, with 11 bases spanning the gap. CDR3 in amino acids: CASSLTGPFNEQFF. The CDR3 nucleotides are TGTGCCAGCAGCTTAACGGGACCCTTCAATGAGCAGTTCTTC.

This clonotype was observed a few times. V and J are TRBV11-3 and TRBJ2-3; D gene unclear. This CDR3 contains 15 residues. The germline V gene encodes CDR1 SGHNT and CDR2 YENEEA. Deletions cut 0 bases from V and 1 base from J, with 8 bases between. The CDR3 region has the DNA TGTGCCAGCAGCTTAGAGGGTCGGGGCACAGATACGCAGTATTTT. Translation gives CASSLEGRGTDTQYF.

This clonotype was detected a few times. The chain links TRBV28 to TRBJ1-1; 8 bases agree with TRBD1. Per the germline V gene, CDR1 is MDHEN and CDR2 is SYDVKM. CDR3 size: 12 residues. J was trimmed by 11 bases and V by 7 bases; bases with no gene match: 9. CDR3 coding DNA: TGTGCCAGCACCGAGGACAGGGCTAGTGCTTTCTTT. Its translation: CASTEDRASAFF.

The chain combines TRBV7-2 with TRBJ2-7, with D possibly being TRBD1 (5 bases). V lost 7 bases, J lost 7 bases, and 17 bases lay in between. The germline gives CDR1 SGHTA, CDR2 FQGNSA. The CDR3 runs to 13 residues. CDR3 DNA sequence: TGTGCCAGCACCCCGAGTGGGGCGTGGGAGCAGTACTTC. It yields the protein CASTPSGAWEQYF.

The sample holds a few counts of this clonotype. The chain combines TRBV7-6 with TRBJ2-1, with 7 bases that match TRBD2. The CDR3 length is 17 residues. Germline CDR1 and CDR2: SGHVS and FNYEAQ. V lost 5 bases and J lost 4; bases outside the gene matches: 14. CDR3 DNA: TGTGCCAGCAGCCCCCGCCTGGGCGGGAGTAAGTACAATGAGCAGTTCTTC. Translating it yields CASSPRLGGSKYNEQFF.

This CDR3 reads CATQRSYNSPLHF. The CDR3 coding sequence is TGTGCCACCCAGAGGTCCTATAATTCACCCCTCCACTTT. The rearrangement uses TRBV6-5 and TRBJ1-6; no clear D. Per the germline V gene, CDR1 is MNHEY and CDR2 is SVGAGI. V gave up 10 bases and J gave up 1 base, with 8 bases separating them. CDR3 size: 13 residues.

The table lists this clonotype with a few counts. The rearrangement uses TRBV7-6 and TRBJ2-1; no clear D. Germline V gene lookup returns CDR1 SGHVS and CDR2 FNYEAQ. V was clipped by 1 base and J by 0 bases, with 13 bases between them. This CDR3 has 17 residues. The CDR3 DNA reads as TGTGCCAGCAGCTTAGAGGTCCCCTCGAGCTCCTACAATGAGCAGTTCTTC. Protein: CASSLEVPSSSYNEQFF.

The V gene is TRBV20-1, the J gene TRBJ2-3, with 15 bases matching TRBD2. The CDR3 consists of 15 residues. Germline-derived CDR1 and CDR2 are DFQATT and SNEGSKA (reference sequence). CDR3 protein: CSGLAGGPSTDTQYF. As DNA, the CDR3 is TGCAGCGGACTAGCGGGGGGGCCTTCCACGGATACGCAGTATTTT.

This rearrangement joins TRBV29-1 to TRBJ2-1; no firm D call. V was shortened by 8 bases and J by 7 bases, with 15 bases between the two germline ends. This CDR3 is 12 amino acids long. Per the germline V gene, CDR1 is SQVTM and CDR2 is ANQGSEA. Here the CDR3 reads CSFWTAWNEQFF. CDR3 in DNA: TGCAGCTTTTGGACGGCCTGGAATGAGCAGTTCTTC.